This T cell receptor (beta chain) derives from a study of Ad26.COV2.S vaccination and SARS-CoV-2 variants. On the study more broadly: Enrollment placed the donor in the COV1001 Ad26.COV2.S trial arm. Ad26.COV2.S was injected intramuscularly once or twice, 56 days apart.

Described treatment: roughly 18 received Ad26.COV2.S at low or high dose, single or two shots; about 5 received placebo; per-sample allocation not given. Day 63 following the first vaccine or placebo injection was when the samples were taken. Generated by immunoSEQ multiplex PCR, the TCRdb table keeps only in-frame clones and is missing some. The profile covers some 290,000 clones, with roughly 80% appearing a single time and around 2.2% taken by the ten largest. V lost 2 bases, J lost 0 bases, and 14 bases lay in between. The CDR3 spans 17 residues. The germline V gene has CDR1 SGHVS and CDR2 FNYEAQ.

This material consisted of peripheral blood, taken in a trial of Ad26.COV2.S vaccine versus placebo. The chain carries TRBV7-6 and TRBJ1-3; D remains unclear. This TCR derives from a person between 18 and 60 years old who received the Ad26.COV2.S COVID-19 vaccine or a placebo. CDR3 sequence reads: CASSLRAGPSSGNTIYF. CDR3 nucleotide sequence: TGTGCCAGCAGCTTAAGGGCAGGCCCTAGCTCTGGAAACACCATATATTTT.